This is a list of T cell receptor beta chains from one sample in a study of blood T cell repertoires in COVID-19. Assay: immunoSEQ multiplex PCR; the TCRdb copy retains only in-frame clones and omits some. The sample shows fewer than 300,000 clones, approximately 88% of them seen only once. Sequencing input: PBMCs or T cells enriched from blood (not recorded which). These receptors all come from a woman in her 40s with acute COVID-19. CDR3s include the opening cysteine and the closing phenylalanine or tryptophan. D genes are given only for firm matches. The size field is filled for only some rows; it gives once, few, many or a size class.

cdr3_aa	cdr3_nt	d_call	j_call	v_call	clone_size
CASSLGGRGSETQYF	TGTGCCAGCAGCTTAGGAGGGAGGGGCAGCGAGACCCAGTACTTC	TRBD2	TRBJ2-5	TRBV7-2	NA
CASSGQGFTEAFF	TGTGCCAGCAGCGGACAGGGATTCACTGAAGCTTTCTTT	TRBD1	TRBJ1-1	TRBV7-9	NA
CASSLGGTGNSPLHF	TGTGCCAGCAGCTTAGGGGGAACAGGGAATTCACCCCTCCACTTT	NA	TRBJ1-6	TRBV7-8	few
CASSPKSTERGEQFF	TGTGCCAGCAGCCCTAAGAGTACCGAACGGGGTGAGCAGTTCTTC	NA	TRBJ2-1	TRBV5-4	few
CASSAPGGNGPNEKLFF	TGTGCCAGCAGTGCCCCAGGGGGTAACGGCCCTAATGAAAAACTGTTTTTT	TRBD1	TRBJ1-4	TRBV28	once
CASSLLGQGGSPLHF	TGCGCCAGCAGCTTGTTAGGACAGGGCGGATCACCCCTCCACTTT	TRBD1	TRBJ1-6	TRBV5-1	few
CASSLSAGTSYNEQFF	TGTGCCAGCAGTTTATCGGCGGGCACCTCCTACAATGAGCAGTTCTTC	NA	TRBJ2-1	TRBV27	NA
CASSLGVTNEQFF	TGTGCCAGCAGTTTAGGAGTTACCAATGAGCAGTTCTTC	NA	TRBJ2-1	TRBV27	NA
CASSLGDSLREEKLFF	TGCGCCAGCAGCTTGGGGGACAGCCTGAGGGAGGAAAAACTGTTTTTT	TRBD1	TRBJ1-4	TRBV5-1	NA
CASSLAGSGDTQYF	TGTGCCAGCAGTCTGGCCGGCTCGGGAGATACGCAGTATTTT	NA	TRBJ2-3	TRBV2	NA
CASSRIQGVQAFF	TGTGCCAGCAGCCGGATACAGGGAGTTCAAGCTTTCTTT	NA	TRBJ1-1	TRBV2	NA
CASSLNSGSSYEQYF	TGTGCCAGCAGTTTAAATTCTGGGAGCTCCTACGAGCAGTACTTC	NA	TRBJ2-7	TRBV28	NA
CASSEGLAGYEQYF	TGTGCCAGCAGCGAGGGACTAGCCGGGTACGAGCAGTACTTC	TRBD2	TRBJ2-7	TRBV9	NA
CASSFSGASGRPQETQYF	TGTGCCAGCAGCTTTAGCGGGGCTAGCGGGAGACCACAAGAGACCCAGTACTTC	TRBD2	TRBJ2-5	TRBV7-2	NA
CASSVAPSEYEQYF	TGTGCCAGCAGCGTCGCCCCTAGCGAGTACGAGCAGTACTTC	NA	TRBJ2-7	TRBV9	NA
CATSDLTAGEKLFF	TGTGCCACCAGTGATTTGACTGCAGGTGAAAAACTGTTTTTT	NA	TRBJ1-4	TRBV24-1	NA
CASSVGRGYQETQYF	TGTGCCAGCAGTGTTGGGAGGGGGTACCAAGAGACCCAGTACTTC	NA	TRBJ2-5	TRBV2	NA
CASTRTGDYGYTF	TGTGCCAGCACCAGGACAGGGGACTATGGCTACACCTTC	TRBD1	TRBJ1-2	TRBV12-3/TRBV12-4	NA
CASRDRGGETQYF	TGTGCCAGCAGGGACAGGGGTGGAGAGACCCAGTACTTC	TRBD1	TRBJ2-5	TRBV6-5	NA
CASSSQREFVDTQYF	TGTGCCAGTAGCTCCCAGCGGGAGTTCGTAGATACGCAGTATTTT	TRBD2	TRBJ2-3	TRBV19	once
CAISESKTQTFF	TGTGCCATCAGTGAGTCTAAGACTCAAACTTTCTTT	NA	TRBJ1-1	TRBV10-3	NA
CASSDPSGNGETQYF	TGTGCCAGCAGTGACCCCTCAGGGAACGGAGAGACCCAGTACTTC	NA	TRBJ2-5	TRBV6-1	NA
CASSHLSGGYEQYF	TGTGCCAGCAGTCACCTATCAGGGGGCTACGAGCAGTACTTC	TRBD1	TRBJ2-7	TRBV28	NA
CASSRGTNTEAFF	TGTGCCAGCAGCCGCGGAACGAACACTGAAGCTTTCTTT	NA	TRBJ1-1	TRBV12-3/TRBV12-4	NA
CASSQVSVQGTYEQYF	TGTGCCAGCAGCCAAGTCTCGGTACAGGGGACCTACGAGCAGTACTTC	TRBD1	TRBJ2-7	TRBV4-2	NA
CASSLEGPSAEQFF	TGTGCCAGCAGCTTAGAAGGGCCTAGCGCTGAGCAGTTCTTC	NA	TRBJ2-1	TRBV7-9	NA